The clone carrying this T cell receptor beta chain was seen a few times. The record originates from a study of early stage breast cancer tumors. Study at large: About 70% of the 16 invasive tumors were ER+, PR+ and HER2-.

Sequenced by immunoSEQ multiplex PCR; TCRdb stores in-frame clones only, minus some. The data show about 38,000 clones, around 68% seen once. CDR3 length: 13 amino acids. The ends were cut back, 4 bases at V and 8 bases at J, with 15 bases in the middle. Germline loops: CDR1 SGHNT, CDR2 YYREEE (reference sequence). The TCR was taken from a person in their 60s with breast cancer. This chain links TRBV5-4 with TRBJ1-2; D uncertain. The sample comprised blood. The DNA of the CDR3 is TGTGCCAGCAGCACCGAGTTAGCTTGGGGCTACACCTTC. This codes for CASSTELAWGYTF.